This T cell receptor beta chain was found in a study of shared clonotypes between healthy human individuals. Per the germline V gene, CDR1 is SGHAT and CDR2 is FQNNGV. CDR3 length: 15 amino acids. With V trimmed by 5 bases and J by 4 bases, 8 bases remained unmatched. This clone was seen a handful of times. In the authors' methods: Sequence data from immunoSEQ were junction-only and lacked quality scores; consequently, filtering differed. The repertoire was sequenced with immunoSEQ multiplex PCR; TCRdb's copy has only in-frame clones and lacks some. V, J and clone size were drawn from that table, and D and trimming were deduced from the DNA. Seen here are about 560,000 clones, around 77% observed once, and the top ten hold about 11%.

This receptor was identified in a middle-aged woman in good health. Some clones in this sample may be carry-over from other donors' samples. The chain recombines TRBV11-2 with TRBJ2-1; 7 nucleotides match TRBD1. Sequencing was carried out using PBMCs. The DNA for the CDR3 is TGTGCCAGCAGCGACCGGGACAGAGGATACAATGAGCAGTTCTTC. Translating it yields CASSDRDRGYNEQFF.